The source of this TCR beta chain is a study of cytomegalovirus exposure and HLA in healthy donors. About the research overall: Membership in the Caucasian-associated ancestry cluster was found for around 81% of around 380 genotyped donors.

As regards this clone: The antigen is undetermined.

CDR1 and CDR2 (germline): MDHEN, SYDVKM. V lost 4 bases, J lost 7 bases, and 5 bases lay in between. This CDR3 is built from 12 residues. The PCR contained 60 Vbeta and 13 Jbeta primers. Generated by immunoSEQ multiplex PCR, the TCRdb table keeps only in-frame clones and is missing some. This sample has about 190,000 clones, with around 87% found just once. General study findings and limits: When analyzed later, the rates of TCR association showed variation by HLA locus, with DRB1 the most and HLA-C the fewest.

Sample: PBMCs. The V call is TRBV28, the J call TRBJ1-6, with D hard to call. This TCR was recovered from a man younger than 45 in good health and CMV-seronegative. The CDR3 DNA reads TGTGCCAGCAGTTCACAGAATTCACCCCTCCACTTT. This encodes CASSSQNSPLHF.